This TCR beta chain comes out of a study of T cell repertoires in urothelial bladder cancer. In the study overall: Three lesions each were cT0, cTa, cT1, and cT2 or greater. Findings and caveats of the study: Carcinoma specimens had fewer T cells than benign specimens. Up to 17% of carcinoma infiltrating lymphocytes belonged to one T-cell clone. Median infiltrating lymphocyte percentage was about 2% in carcinoma specimens.

The germline gives CDR1 SGHVS, CDR2 FNYEAQ. This CDR3 spans 14 amino acids. V lost 5 bases to trimming and J lost 8 bases; unmatched junction nucleotides: 9. Notes on this clone: The antigen remains unidentified.

Profiled with immunoSEQ multiplex PCR; TCRdb holds only in-frame clones, not every one. The sample includes about 10,000 clones, about 61% of them seen just once. The source is a human donor with urothelial carcinoma. This chain uses TRBV7-6 with TRBJ1-2, with 9 bases identical to TRBD1. The sample was tumor-infiltrating cells from bladder cancer. Written as DNA, the CDR3 is TGTGCCAGCAGCCGCGGGGGACAGGGAGGAGGCTACACCTTC. Its protein is CASSRGGQGGGYTF.